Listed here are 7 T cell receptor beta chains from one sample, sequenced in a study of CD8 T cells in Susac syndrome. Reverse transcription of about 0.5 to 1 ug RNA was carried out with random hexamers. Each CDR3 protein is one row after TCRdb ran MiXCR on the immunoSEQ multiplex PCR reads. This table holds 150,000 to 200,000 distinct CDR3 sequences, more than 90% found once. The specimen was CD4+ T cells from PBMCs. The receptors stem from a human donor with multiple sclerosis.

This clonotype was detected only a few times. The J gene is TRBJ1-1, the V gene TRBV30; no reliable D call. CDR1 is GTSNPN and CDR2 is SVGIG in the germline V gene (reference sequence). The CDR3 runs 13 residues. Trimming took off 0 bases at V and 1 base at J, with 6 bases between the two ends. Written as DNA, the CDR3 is TGTGCCTGGAGTGTTGAAGAGAACACTGAAGCTTTCTTT. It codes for CAWSVEENTEAFF.

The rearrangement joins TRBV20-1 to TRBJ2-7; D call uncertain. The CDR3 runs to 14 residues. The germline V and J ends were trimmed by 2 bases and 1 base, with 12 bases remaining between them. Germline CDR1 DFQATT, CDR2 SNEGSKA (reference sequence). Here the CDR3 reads CSARHSRNSYEQYF. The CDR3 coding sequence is TGCAGTGCTAGACACTCCAGGAATTCCTACGAGCAGTACTTC.

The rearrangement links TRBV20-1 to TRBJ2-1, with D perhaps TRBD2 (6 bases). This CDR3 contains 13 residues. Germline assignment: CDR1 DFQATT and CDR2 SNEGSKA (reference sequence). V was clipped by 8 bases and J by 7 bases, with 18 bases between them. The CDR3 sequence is CSSLAVTGNEQFF. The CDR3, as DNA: TGCAGTTCCTTAGCGGTGACCGGGAATGAGCAGTTCTTC.

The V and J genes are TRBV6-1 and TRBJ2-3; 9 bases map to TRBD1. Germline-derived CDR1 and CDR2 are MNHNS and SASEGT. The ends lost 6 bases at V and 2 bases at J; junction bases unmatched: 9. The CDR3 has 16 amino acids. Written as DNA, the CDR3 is TGTGCCAGCAGACGGACCGGGACAGGGAACACAGATACGCAGTATTTT. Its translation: CASRRTGTGNTDTQYF.

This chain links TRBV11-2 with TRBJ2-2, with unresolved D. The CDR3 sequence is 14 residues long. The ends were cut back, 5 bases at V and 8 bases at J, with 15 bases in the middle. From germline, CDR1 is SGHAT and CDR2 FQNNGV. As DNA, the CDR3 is TGTGCCAGCAGCCCTTCCCGAATTAGGGGGGAGCTGTTTTTT. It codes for CASSPSRIRGELFF.

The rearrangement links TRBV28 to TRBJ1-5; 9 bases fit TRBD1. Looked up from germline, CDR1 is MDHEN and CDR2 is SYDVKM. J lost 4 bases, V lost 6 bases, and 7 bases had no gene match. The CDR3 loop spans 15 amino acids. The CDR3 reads CASSQGQGLNQPQHF. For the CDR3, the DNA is TGTGCCAGCAGCCAAGGACAGGGGCTAAATCAGCCCCAGCATTTT.

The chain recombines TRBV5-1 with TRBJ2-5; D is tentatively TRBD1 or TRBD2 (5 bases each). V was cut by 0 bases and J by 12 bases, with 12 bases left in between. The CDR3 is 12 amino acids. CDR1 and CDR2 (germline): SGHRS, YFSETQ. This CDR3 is CASSLEGPEEYF. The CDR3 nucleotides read TGCGCCAGCAGCTTGGAGGGACCAGAGGAGTACTTC.